This note documents a single T cell receptor (beta chain) sequence. Here immunoSEQ multiplex PCR was the method, and the copy in TCRdb shows in-frame clones only, minus some. The profile covers 200,000 to 250,000 clones, with about 84% appearing a single time and about 1.7% taken by the ten largest. CDR3 size: 14 residues. V was clipped by 0 bases and J by 2 bases, with 8 bases between them. Germline values: CDR1 SGHRS, CDR2 YFSETQ. The sample originates from a study of blood T cell repertoires in COVID-19. Individuals aged about 18 to 100 years were recruited from approximately 22 US areas. Participants reported their clinical history, and cohort assignment relied on those reports.

Sequencing input: PBMCs or T cells enriched from blood (not recorded which). The rearrangement uses TRBV5-1 and TRBJ1-1; D uncertain. The TCR was taken from a man aged 55-75 years who had recovered from COVID-19. This chain's CDR3 is CASSLGDFNTEAFF. The CDR3 nucleotides read TGCGCCAGCAGCTTGGGAGATTTCAACACTGAAGCTTTCTTT.